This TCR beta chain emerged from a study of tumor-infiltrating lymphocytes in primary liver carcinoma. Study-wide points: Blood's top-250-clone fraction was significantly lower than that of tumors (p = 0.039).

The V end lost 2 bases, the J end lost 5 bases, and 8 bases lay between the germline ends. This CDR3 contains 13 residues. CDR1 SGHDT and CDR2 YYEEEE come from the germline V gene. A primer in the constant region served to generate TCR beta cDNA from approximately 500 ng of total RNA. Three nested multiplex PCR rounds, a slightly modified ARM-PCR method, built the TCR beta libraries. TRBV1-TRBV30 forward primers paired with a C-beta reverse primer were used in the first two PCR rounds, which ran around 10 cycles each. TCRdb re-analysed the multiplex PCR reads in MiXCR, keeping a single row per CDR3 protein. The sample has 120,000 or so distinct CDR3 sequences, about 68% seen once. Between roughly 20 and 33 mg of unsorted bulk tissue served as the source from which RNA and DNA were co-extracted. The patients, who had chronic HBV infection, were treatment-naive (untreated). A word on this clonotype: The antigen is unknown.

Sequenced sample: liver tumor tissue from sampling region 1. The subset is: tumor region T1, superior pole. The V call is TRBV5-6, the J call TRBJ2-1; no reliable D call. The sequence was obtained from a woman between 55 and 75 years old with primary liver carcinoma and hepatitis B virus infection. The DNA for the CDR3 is TGTGCCAGCAGCTTTGGCGTAAACAATGAGCAGTTCTTC. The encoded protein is CASSFGVNNEQFF.